A selection of T cell receptor beta chains follows, all from one sample in a study of control samples from healthy donors and cancer patients. The data were produced by immunoSEQ multiplex PCR, yet TCRdb's version contains in-frame clones alone and is incomplete. The sample yields some 74,000 clones, approximately 90% seen once. The sample comprised blood. Receptors originate from a woman aged 50 to 60 in good health. CDR3s include the opening cysteine and the closing phenylalanine or tryptophan. The order of the fields is J gene, V gene, clone size, D gene, CDR3 DNA, CDR3 protein. A D gene is named only where the DNA matches it firmly. Expanded clones get a size class; other rows say once, few or many, or leave the size out.

TRBJ1-1 TRBV9 . . TGTGCCAGCAGCGTAGATGAGGGGTCGGCTTTCTTT CASSVDEGSAFF
TRBJ2-3 TRBV7-7 . . TGTGCCAGCAGCTTAGCGGGGGGTGTGACAGATACGCAGTATTTT CASSLAGGVTDTQYF
TRBJ2-3 TRBV3-1/TRBV3-2 . . TGTGCCAGCAGCCAAGAGGTGGCAGATACGCAGTATTTT CASSQEVADTQYF
TRBJ2-3 TRBV19 . TRBD1 TGTGCCAGCCATGACAGGGCCGATACGCAGTATTTT CASHDRADTQYF
TRBJ1-6 TRBV6-4 . . TGTGCCAGCAGTACTGTGGGGGGCTCACCCCTCCACTTT CASSTVGGSPLHF
TRBJ2-1 TRBV7-2 . TRBD2 TGTGCCAGCAGCTCAAGGACTAGCGGATACAATGAGCAGTTCTTC CASSSRTSGYNEQFF
TRBJ2-7 TRBV19 few TRBD2 TGTGCCAGTAGTACCGGGACTAGCGGGGCCCTGCAGTACTTC CASSTGTSGALQYF
TRBJ1-4 TRBV7-6 . . TGTGCCAGCAGCAGGGGGGAAAAACTGTTTTTT CASSRGEKLFF
TRBJ2-7 TRBV6-5 . . TGTGCCAGCAGAGCAGGGCGTGAGCAGTACTTC CASRAGREQYF
TRBJ2-1 TRBV19 few TRBD2 TGTGCCAGTAATTCTGGGACTAGCTCTGGCGATGAGCAGTTCTTC CASNSGTSSGDEQFF
TRBJ2-4 TRBV5-4 . TRBD1 TGTGCCAGCAGCTTGTGGGGGACAGGGATGGTCAAAAACATTCAGTACTTC CASSLWGTGMVKNIQYF
TRBJ1-1 TRBV6-5 . . TGTGCCAGCAGTTGGGGGGCCTCGAACACTGAAGCTTTCTTT CASSWGASNTEAFF
TRBJ2-3 TRBV2 . TRBD1 TGTGCCAGCATGGGGCCCGGGACAGCCACAGATACGCAGTATTTT CASMGPGTATDTQYF
TRBJ1-1 TRBV12-5 . . TGTGCTAGTGGTTCAGGGGTCGGGAACACTGAAGCTTTCTTT CASGSGVGNTEAFF
TRBJ1-6 TRBV29-1 . TRBD1 TGCAGCGTGCAAGATCCCGGGACAGGGGGCTCCCAAAATCATTCACCCCTCCACTTT CSVQDPGTGGSQNHSPLHF
TRBJ1-1 TRBV5-1 . . TGCGCCAGCAGCTTGGACAGATCGAACACTGAAGCTTTCTTT CASSLDRSNTEAFF
TRBJ1-6 TRBV5-6 . . TGTGCCAGCAGCTTGGGGATGTCGGCCTGGGGTTCACCCCTCCACTTT CASSLGMSAWGSPLHF
TRBJ2-7 TRBV11-3 . . TGTGCCAGCAGCTTAGGTGGTGGGGGCTACGAGCAGTACTTC CASSLGGGGYEQYF
TRBJ2-1 TRBV21-1 . . TGTGCCAGCAGCTCGGGACTACCGACCTACAATGAGCAGTTCTTC CASSSGLPTYNEQFF
TRBJ1-2 TRBV1 . . TGCACCAGCGGAATGGACAGGGACTATGGCTACACCTTC CTSGMDRDYGYTF
TRBJ1-6 TRBV6-5 . TRBD1 TGTGCCAGCAGGCGGACAGGGGCGTCACCCCTCCACTTT CASRRTGASPLHF
TRBJ2-2 TRBV4-1 once . TGCGCCAGCAGCTCCAGGGGGGTGAACACCGGGGAGCTGTTTTTT CASSSRGVNTGELFF
TRBJ2-7 TRBV30 . TRBD1 TGTGCTTCAGGGGGCCGCTACGAGCAGTACTTC CASGGRYEQYF
TRBJ1-6 TRBV12-3/TRBV12-4 . . TGTGCCAGCAGTTTAACAGCGAATTCACCCCTCCACTTT CASSLTANSPLHF
TRBJ2-4 TRBV7-9 . . TGTGCCAGCAGCTTGAGAGATATAGCCAAAAACATTCAGTACTTC CASSLRDIAKNIQYF
TRBJ2-6 TRBV19 . . TGTGCCAGTAGAATCTTCTCCTCTGGGGCCAACGTCCTGACTTTC CASRIFSSGANVLTF
TRBJ2-1 TRBV7-9 . . TGTGCCAGCAGCCGTGATGTCTGGGGGAGTGAGCAGTTCTTC CASSRDVWGSEQFF
TRBJ1-6 TRBV6-6 few . TGTGCCAGCAGTGTAAATTCACCCCTCCACTTT CASSVNSPLHF
TRBJ2-1 TRBV4-1 . . TGCGCCAGCAGCCAAGATTTCTTTCGCGAGCAGTTCTTC CASSQDFFREQFF
TRBJ1-1 TRBV13 . . TGTGCCAGCAGCTTAGGCGACAGGCCCACTGAAGCTTTCTTT CASSLGDRPTEAFF
TRBJ2-7 TRBV5-6 . TRBD1 TGTGCCAGCAGCCCCGGGACAGGGAGCTACGAGCAGTACTTC CASSPGTGSYEQYF
TRBJ2-1 TRBV4-1 . . TGCGCCAGCAGCCAAGGGCCCTACAATGAGCAGTTCTTC CASSQGPYNEQFF